Included here is one T cell receptor (beta chain) sequence, with context. What it binds is unknown. The sample belongs to a study of PD-L1 blockade in urothelial cancer. Study details: Males with bladder-origin urothelial cancer constituted about 85% of the roughly 30 patients. Analyses were performed on blood at 3 weeks after treatment start (the second dose) and at 6 weeks. Study-wide findings and caveats: More expansion of tumor-associated blood clones, seen at 3 weeks, marked durable-benefit patients.

The germline CDR1 and CDR2 sequences are SGHRS and YFSETQ. The V gene lost 4 bases and the J gene lost 5 bases, with 15 bases spanning the gap. This CDR3 has 14 residues. TCR analog templates of synthetic origin were spiked into each PCR. The method was immunoSEQ multiplex PCR; TCRdb's version includes in-frame clones alone and lacks a portion of them. The repertoire holds around 60,000 clones, with about 86% as singletons. The time point here: pretreatment peripheral blood. This chain joins TRBV5-1 and TRBJ1-1, with D tentatively TRBD1 (5 bases). The sequenced sample was PBMCs, obtained around atezolizumab (anti-PD-L1) treatment. The sequence was collected from a man aged 70-80 years with urothelial cancer. The CDR3 coding sequence is TGCGCCAGCAGCATAGGGGAGGGTGGGACTGAAGCTTTCTTT. This gives the protein CASSIGEGGTEAFF.